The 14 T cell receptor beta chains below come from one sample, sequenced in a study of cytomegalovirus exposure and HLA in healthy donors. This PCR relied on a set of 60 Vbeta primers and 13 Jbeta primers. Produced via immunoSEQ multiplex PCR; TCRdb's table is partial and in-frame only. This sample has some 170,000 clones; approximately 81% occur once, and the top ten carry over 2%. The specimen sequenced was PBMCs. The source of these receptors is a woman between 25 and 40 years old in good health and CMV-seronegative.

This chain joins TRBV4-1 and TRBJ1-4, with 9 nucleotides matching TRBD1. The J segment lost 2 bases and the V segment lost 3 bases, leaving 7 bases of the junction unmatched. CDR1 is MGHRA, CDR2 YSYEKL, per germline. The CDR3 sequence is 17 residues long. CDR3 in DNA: TGCGCCAGCAGCCAGGGCTTAACAGGGGGCACTAATGAAAAACTGTTTTTT. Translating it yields CASSQGLTGGTNEKLFF.

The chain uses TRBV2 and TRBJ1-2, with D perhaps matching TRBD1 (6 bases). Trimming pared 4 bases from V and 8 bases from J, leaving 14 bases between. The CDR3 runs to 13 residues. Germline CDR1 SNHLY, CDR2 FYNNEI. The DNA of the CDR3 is TGTGCCAGCAGTGTAAACAGGGACCACGGCTACACCTTC. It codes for CASSVNRDHGYTF.

CDR3 in amino acids: CASSIGGENTEAFF. CDR3 sequence (DNA): TGTGCCAGTAGTATAGGAGGAGAGAACACTGAAGCTTTCTTT. The chain is built from TRBV19 and TRBJ1-1; D not certain. CDR1 is LNHDA and CDR2 is SQIVND in the germline V gene (reference sequence). The V gene lost 1 base and the J gene lost 1 base, with 7 bases spanning the gap. This CDR3 contains 14 residues.

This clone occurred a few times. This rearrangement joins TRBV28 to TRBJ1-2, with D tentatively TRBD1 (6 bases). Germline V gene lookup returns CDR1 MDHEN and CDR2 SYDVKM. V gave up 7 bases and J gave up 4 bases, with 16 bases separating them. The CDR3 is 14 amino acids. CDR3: CASKSGGGGYGYTF. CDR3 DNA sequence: TGTGCCAGCAAGTCGGGGGGCGGAGGCTATGGCTACACCTTC.

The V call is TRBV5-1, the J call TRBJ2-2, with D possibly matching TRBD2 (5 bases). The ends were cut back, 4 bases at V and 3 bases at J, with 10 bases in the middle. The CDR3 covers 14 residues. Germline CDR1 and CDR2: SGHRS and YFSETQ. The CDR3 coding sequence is TGCGCCAGCAGCCCCCGGGATGACACCGGGGAGCTGTTTTTT. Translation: CASSPRDDTGELFF.

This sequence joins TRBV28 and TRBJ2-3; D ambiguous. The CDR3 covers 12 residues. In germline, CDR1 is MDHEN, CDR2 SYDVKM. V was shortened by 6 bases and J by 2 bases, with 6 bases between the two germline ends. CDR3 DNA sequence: TGTGCCAGCAGCCGTTACACAGATACGCAGTATTTT. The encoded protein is CASSRYTDTQYF.

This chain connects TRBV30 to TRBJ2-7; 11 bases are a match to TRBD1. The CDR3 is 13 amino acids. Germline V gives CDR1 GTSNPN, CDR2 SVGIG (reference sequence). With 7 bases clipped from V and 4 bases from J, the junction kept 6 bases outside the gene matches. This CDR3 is CASERDRGYEQYF. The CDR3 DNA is TGTGCCTCGGAGCGGGACAGGGGGTACGAGCAGTACTTC.

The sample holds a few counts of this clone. The CDR3 reads CASSYSTGRGTEAFF. CDR3 in DNA: TGTGCCAGCAGTTACTCGACGGGCCGGGGCACTGAAGCTTTCTTT. V is TRBV6-5 and J is TRBJ1-1, with D uncertain. The length of the CDR3 is 15 residues. V dropped 0 bases and J dropped 4 bases, with 12 bases sitting between them. Looked up from germline, CDR1 is MNHEY and CDR2 is SVGAGI.

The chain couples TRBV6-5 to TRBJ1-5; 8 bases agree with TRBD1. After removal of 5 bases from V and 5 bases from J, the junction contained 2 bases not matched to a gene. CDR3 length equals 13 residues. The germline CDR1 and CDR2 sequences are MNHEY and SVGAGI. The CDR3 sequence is CASSQGADQPQHF. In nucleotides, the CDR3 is TGTGCCAGCAGTCAGGGGGCGGATCAGCCCCAGCATTTT.

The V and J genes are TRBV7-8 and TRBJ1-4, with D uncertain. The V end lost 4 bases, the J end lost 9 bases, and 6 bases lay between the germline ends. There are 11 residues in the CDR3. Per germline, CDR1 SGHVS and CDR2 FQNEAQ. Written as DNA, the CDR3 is TGTGCCAGCAGCTCTGTTAAAAAACTGTTTTTT. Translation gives CASSSVKKLFF.

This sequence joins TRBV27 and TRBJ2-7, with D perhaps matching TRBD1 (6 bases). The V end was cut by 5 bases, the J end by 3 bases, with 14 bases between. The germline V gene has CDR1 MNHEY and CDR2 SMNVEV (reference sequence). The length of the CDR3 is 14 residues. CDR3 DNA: TGTGCCAGCAGTCCTGCCGGGACACACTACGAGCAGTACTTC. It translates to CASSPAGTHYEQYF.

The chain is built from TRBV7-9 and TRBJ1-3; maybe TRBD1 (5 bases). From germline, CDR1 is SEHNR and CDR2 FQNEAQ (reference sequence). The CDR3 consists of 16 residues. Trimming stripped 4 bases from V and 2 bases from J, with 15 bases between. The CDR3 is CASSSRAGAAGNTIYF. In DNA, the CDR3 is TGTGCCAGCAGCTCCAGGGCTGGGGCAGCTGGAAACACCATATATTTT. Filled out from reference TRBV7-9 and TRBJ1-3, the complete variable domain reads DTGVSQNPRHKITKRGQNVTFRCDPISEHNRLYWYRQTLGQGPEFLTYFQNEAQLEKSRLLSDRFSAERPKGSFSTLEIQRTEQGDSAMYLCASSSRAGAAGNTIYFGEGSWLTVV.

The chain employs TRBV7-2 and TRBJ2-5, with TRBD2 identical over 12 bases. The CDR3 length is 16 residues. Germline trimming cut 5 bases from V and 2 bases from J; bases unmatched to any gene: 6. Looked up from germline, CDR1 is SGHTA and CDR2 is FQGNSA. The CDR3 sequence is CASSVSSGGGQETQYF. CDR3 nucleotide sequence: TGTGCCAGCAGCGTATCTAGCGGGGGGGGTCAAGAGACCCAGTACTTC.

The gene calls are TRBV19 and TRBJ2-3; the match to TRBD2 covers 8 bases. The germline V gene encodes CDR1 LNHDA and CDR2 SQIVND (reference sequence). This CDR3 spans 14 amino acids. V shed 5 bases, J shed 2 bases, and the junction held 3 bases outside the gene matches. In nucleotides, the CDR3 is TGTGCCAGTAGTTCTAGCGGGTTCACAGATACGCAGTATTTT. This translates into CASSSSGFTDTQYF.